This T cell receptor (beta chain) was identified in a study of blood T cell repertoires in COVID-19. Sequencing used immunoSEQ multiplex PCR; TCRdb keeps in-frame clones, though not all of them. The data hold tens of thousands of clones, with more than 75% observed a single time. This clone was found a few times. The CDR3 spans 14 residues. Germline loops: CDR1 WNHNN, CDR2 SYGVQD (reference sequence). The V end was cut by 4 bases, the J end by 3 bases, with 10 bases between. The source of this sequence is a human donor in a cohort sampled during active COVID-19. The gene calls are TRBV10-1 and TRBJ1-3, with a tentative D call TRBD1 (5 bases). The sequenced sample was peripheral blood. The CDR3 nucleotides read TGCGCCAGCAGTGTAAGGAGGGGTGGAAACACCATATATTTT. It specifies CASSVRRGGNTIYF.